The clone carrying this TCR beta chain was seen just once. Profiling relied on immunoSEQ multiplex PCR, and the TCRdb table lists in-frame clones only, not all of them. The sample gives around 270,000 clones, approximately 88% of which show up once; approximately 3.4% is in the top ten. The sample originates from a study of blood T cell repertoires in COVID-19. CDR3 length: 13 amino acids. Looked up from germline, CDR1 is MGHDK and CDR2 is SYGVNS. Trimming removed 3 bases at V and 4 bases at J, with 9 bases between. This chain connects TRBV25-1 to TRBJ1-2; D possibly corresponds to TRBD1 (6 bases). Material: PBMCs or T cells enriched from blood (not recorded which). The TCR sequence derives from a woman aged 40 to 50 who had been exposed to COVID-19. This chain's CDR3 is CASSDWTVYGYTF. CDR3 bases: TGTGCCAGCAGTGATTGGACAGTCTATGGCTACACCTTC.